One sample yielded the 8 T cell receptor beta chains listed below, sequenced in a study of post-analysis software for immune sequencing data. Study-level points and caveats: Controls showed lower frequencies than patients for roughly 5 TRBV segments, and TRBV5-6, TRBV5-1 and TRBV20-1 were among these.

Every TCR beta cDNA library bore unique molecular identifiers. In TCRdb, the PCR reads were re-called with MiXCR into one record per CDR3 protein. The sample has hundreds of thousands of distinct CDR3 sequences; 53% are singletons. Antigen specificity for these receptors is unknown. The specimen sequenced was blood. These receptors all come from a girl aged 10-17 years with multiple sclerosis.

The chain is built from TRBV20-1 and TRBJ1-2, with D possibly TRBD1 on 5 matching bases. The CDR3 runs to 14 residues. Germline assignment: CDR1 DFQATT and CDR2 SNEGSKA (reference sequence). V was pared by 0 bases and J by 8 bases, with 16 bases between. The CDR3 loop reads CSAREVGREYGYTF. The DNA of the CDR3 is TGCAGTGCTAGAGAGGTGGGCAGGGAATACGGCTACACCTTC.

V gene TRBV3-1 combines with J gene TRBJ2-3, with D possibly matching TRBD1 (5 bases). Germline CDR1 is LGHDT and CDR2 is YNNKEL (reference sequence). V shed 1 base and J shed 0 bases, with 11 bases lying between them. The CDR3 has 16 amino acids. The CDR3 loop is CASSQGWGVSTDTQYF. The CDR3 nucleotides are TGTGCCAGCAGCCAAGGGTGGGGCGTCAGCACAGATACGCAGTATTTT.

The rearrangement links TRBV29-1 to TRBJ1-2; D remains unclear. The CDR3 loop spans 12 amino acids. Trimming pared 4 bases from V and 6 bases from J, leaving 12 bases between. Germline CDR1 is SQVTM and CDR2 is ANQGSEA. CDR3 region: CSVGEGTDGYTF. The CDR3 bases are TGCAGCGTTGGGGAGGGAACGGATGGCTACACCTTC.

This clonotype was seen a handful of times. The CDR3 DNA follows: TGCAGTGCTCCGGGGGGGGTAGCGCGACACCAAGAGACCCAGTACTTC. As protein: CSAPGGVARHQETQYF. V gene TRBV20-1 combines with J gene TRBJ2-5; 8 nucleotides agree with TRBD2. Germline V gene sequence: CDR1 DFQATT, CDR2 SNEGSKA (reference sequence). The CDR3 runs 16 residues. Trimming cost V 5 bases and J 0 bases; bases outside gene matches: 11.

The V and J genes are TRBV7-9 and TRBJ2-5; the D gene could be TRBD1 or TRBD2 (5 bases each). This CDR3 has 14 amino acids. Germline CDR1 SEHNR, CDR2 FQNEAQ (reference sequence). The ends were cut back, 7 bases at V and 2 bases at J, with 14 bases in the middle. CDR3 in amino acids: CASTFLGAQETQYF. DNA of the CDR3: TGTGCCAGCACCTTCCTCGGGGCACAAGAGACCCAGTACTTC.

This chain uses TRBV3-1 with TRBJ2-7; D gene ambiguous. Germline CDR1 is LGHDT and CDR2 is YNNKEL (reference sequence). The V gene lost 1 base and the J gene lost 5 bases, with 12 bases spanning the gap. There are 14 residues in the CDR3. CDR3 sequence (DNA): TGTGCCAGCAGCCAAGGGGCTAGATCCGACGAGCAGTACTTC. It is translated as CASSQGARSDEQYF.

The rearrangement uses TRBV7-2 and TRBJ1-1, with 8 bases that match TRBD1. The germline V gene has CDR1 SGHTA and CDR2 FQGNSA. Trimming at V came to 4 bases and at J to 0 bases, leaving 4 bases not matched to a gene. The CDR3 loop spans 15 amino acids. For the CDR3, the DNA is TGTGCCAGCAGCTCCAGACAGGGGATGAACACTGAAGCTTTCTTT. Amino acid sequence: CASSSRQGMNTEAFF.

The V call is TRBV14, the J call TRBJ1-6; D possibly corresponds to TRBD1 (6 bases). This CDR3 has 21 residues. CDR1 and CDR2 from the germline V gene are SGHDN and FVKESK. V was cut by 2 bases and J by 6 bases, with 29 bases left in between. CDR3 bases: TGTGCCAGCAGCCAATTTCGTGGGGCAGGGGAAGAGTTTGGCGCTAATTCACCCCTCCACTTT. Translation: CASSQFRGAGEEFGANSPLHF.